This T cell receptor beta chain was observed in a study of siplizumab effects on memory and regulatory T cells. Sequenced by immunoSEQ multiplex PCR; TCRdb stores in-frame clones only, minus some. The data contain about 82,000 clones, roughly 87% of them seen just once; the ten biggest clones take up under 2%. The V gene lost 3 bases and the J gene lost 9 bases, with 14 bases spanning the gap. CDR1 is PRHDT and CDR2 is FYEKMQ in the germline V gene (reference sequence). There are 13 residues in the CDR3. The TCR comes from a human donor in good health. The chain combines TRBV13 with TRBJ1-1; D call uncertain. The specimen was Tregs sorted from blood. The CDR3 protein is CASSLLSGKQAFF. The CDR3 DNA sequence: TGTGCCAGCAGCTTGTTATCAGGCAAACAAGCTTTCTTT.